Given below is one TCR beta chain in context. The antigen is unknown. The sample comes from a study of CXCR3-negative and CXCR3-positive naive CD8 T cells. Study-level findings and limits: Naive CXCR3-negative and CXCR3-positive cells had similar TRBV-TRBJ usage; memory differed.

UMI labels and 5' RACE were used to prepare the TRB cDNA libraries. TCRdb re-called the 5' RACE reads; every CDR3 protein appears as one record, without DNA. This listing includes 43,000 or so distinct CDR3 sequences. There are 12 residues in the CDR3. CDR1 SQVTM and CDR2 ANQGSEA come from the germline V gene. The TCR sequence derives from a human donor in good health. Some clones in this sample may be carry-over from other donors' samples. Sequenced material: naive CXCR3- CD8+ T cells from blood. Stated subset: CD45RO-CCR7+CD27+CD95- naive CD8+ T cells lacking CXCR3 (TNR3-). J is TRBJ2-2 and V is TRBV29-1; TCRdb selects TRBD2, and the lack of DNA leaves this call unchecked. This chain's CDR3 is CSAEGDAGELFF.